These 25 T cell receptor beta chains were sequenced from one sample in a study of cytomegalovirus exposure and HLA in healthy donors. 60 Vbeta and 13 Jbeta primers were used in PCR. Method: immunoSEQ multiplex PCR; TCRdb's copy keeps in-frame clones and lacks some. The sample lists fewer than 130,000 clones; less than 85% were seen once. What was sequenced was PBMCs. The receptors derive from a young man in good health and CMV-seropositive.

A note on this clone: This same CDR3 is encoded by further DNA sequences in the sample. The chain recombines TRBV29-1 with TRBJ2-5; 8 bases match TRBD1. V dropped 3 bases and J dropped 4; count of bases not matched to a gene: 1. This CDR3 is 12 amino acids long. Per the germline V gene, CDR1 is SQVTM and CDR2 is ANQGSEA. CDR3 residues: CSVDRGRETQYF. The DNA for the CDR3 is TGCAGCGTTGACAGGGGGCGAGAGACCCAGTACTTC.

The chain combines TRBV19 with TRBJ1-4, with 9 bases aligning to TRBD1. Germline V gives CDR1 LNHDA, CDR2 SQIVND (reference sequence). The CDR3 contains 21 residues. V shed 5 bases, J shed 2 bases, and the junction held 21 bases outside the gene matches. Here the CDR3 DNA reads TGTGCCAGTAGTGGCTCGGGACAGGGAACAGCGATCTGGAGGACTAATGAAAAACTGTTTTTT. It is translated as CASSGSGQGTAIWRTNEKLFF.

The J gene is TRBJ2-3, the V gene TRBV11-2; 9 bases are shared with TRBD2. The CDR3 is made up of 14 amino acids. V shed 4 bases, J shed 8 bases, and the junction held 7 bases outside the gene matches. Germline values: CDR1 SGHAT, CDR2 FQNNGV. Here the CDR3 reads CASSSQGLAGTQYF. As DNA, the CDR3 is TGTGCCAGCAGCTCCCAGGGACTAGCCGGTACGCAGTATTTT. Based on the CDR3 plus reference TRBV11-2 and TRBJ2-3, the full variable domain is EAGVAQSPRYKIIEKRQSVAFWCNPISGHATLYWYQQILGQGPKLLIQFQNNGVVDDSQLPKDRFSAERLKGVDSTLKIQPAKLEDSAVYLCASSSQGLAGTQYFGPGTRLTVL.

The CDR3 sequence: CASSKGTPLQETQYF. The CDR3 coding sequence is TGCGCCAGCAGCAAGGGGACACCCTTACAAGAGACCCAGTACTTC. The chain uses TRBV4-3 and TRBJ2-5; tentatively, D is TRBD1 (6 bases). Per the germline V gene, CDR1 is LGHNA and CDR2 is YSLEER. Trimming shortened V by 5 bases and J by 2 bases, and 15 bases separated the two germline ends. The CDR3 length is 15 residues.

The chain uses TRBV2 and TRBJ2-7; maybe TRBD1 (5 bases). The germline gives CDR1 SNHLY, CDR2 FYNNEI. This CDR3 is built from 15 residues. The V gene lost 2 bases and the J gene lost 2 bases, with 13 bases spanning the gap. The CDR3 region has the DNA TGTGCCAGCAGTGAATGGGCAGGGATCACCTACGAGCAGTACTTC. Protein sequence: CASSEWAGITYEQYF. Based on the CDR3 plus reference TRBV2 and TRBJ2-7, the full variable domain is EPEVTQTPSHQVTQMGQEVILRCVPISNHLYFYWYRQILGQKVEFLVSFYNNEISEKSEIFDDQFSVERPDGSNFTLKIRSTKLEDSAMYFCASSEWAGITYEQYFGPGTRLTVT.

The rearrangement uses TRBV14 and TRBJ2-1, with unresolved D. Trimming shortened V by 0 bases and J by 9 bases, and 6 bases separated the two germline ends. CDR1 and CDR2 from the germline V gene are SGHDN and FVKESK. CDR3 length equals 12 residues. The CDR3 protein is CASSQDLSEQFF. Here the CDR3 DNA reads TGTGCCAGCAGCCAAGATCTATCTGAGCAGTTCTTC.

The CDR3 sequence is CASRGSSYEQYF. CDR3 nucleotide sequence: TGTGCCAGCAGGGGGAGCTCCTACGAGCAGTACTTC. The rearrangement uses TRBV2 and TRBJ2-7, with a weak D call TRBD2 (5 bases). The germline V gene has CDR1 SNHLY and CDR2 FYNNEI. CDR3 length equals 12 residues. Trimming shortened V by 6 bases and J by 0 bases, and 6 bases separated the two germline ends.

This clone has only one observation. This chain connects TRBV29-1 to TRBJ2-2; possible D gene TRBD2, 7 bases. The CDR3 sequence is 15 residues long. Germline V gene sequence: CDR1 SQVTM, CDR2 ANQGSEA. The V and J ends lost 1 base and 5 bases respectively, with 14 bases between them. CDR3 loop: CSVEARGAKTGELFF. As DNA, the CDR3 is TGCAGCGTTGAAGCCCGGGGGGCAAAAACCGGGGAGCTGTTTTTT.

The rearrangement links TRBV4-1 to TRBJ2-1, with 13 bases matching TRBD2. The germline gives CDR1 MGHRA, CDR2 YSYEKL. V lost 1 base and J lost 4; bases outside the gene matches: 1. This CDR3 spans 16 amino acids. CDR3 bases: TGCGCCAGCAGCCAAGGGGGACTAGCGGGGTACAATGAGCAGTTCTTC. This translates into CASSQGGLAGYNEQFF.

This rearrangement joins TRBV6-5 to TRBJ2-1; D not certain. This CDR3 region has 13 residues. Trimming shortened V by 7 bases and J by 5 bases, and 12 bases separated the two germline ends. Germline V gene lookup returns CDR1 MNHEY and CDR2 SVGAGI. In DNA, the CDR3 is TGTGCCAGCAACTCCCCCCCCCACAATGAGCAGTTCTTC. It is translated as CASNSPPHNEQFF.

The rearrangement uses TRBV28 and TRBJ1-2; tentatively, D is TRBD1 (5 bases). The ends were cut back, 10 bases at V and 2 bases at J, with 11 bases in the middle. The germline V gene encodes CDR1 MDHEN and CDR2 SYDVKM. The CDR3 has 12 amino acids. As DNA, the CDR3 is TGTGCCACTACGGGGGAAAACTATGGCTACACCTTC. Protein sequence: CATTGENYGYTF.

This clone was seen only once. V and J are TRBV29-1 and TRBJ2-5; the D gene is possibly TRBD1 (6 bases). The tail of the sequence fits TRBJ2-7 better, so the J call may be wrong. This CDR3 is built from 13 residues. CDR1 SQVTM and CDR2 ANQGSEA come from the germline V gene. Written as DNA, the CDR3 is TGCAGCGTGGAAACAGGGAGTAGGTACGAGCAGTACTTC. Protein product: CSVETGSRYEQYF.

This clone was seen more than once but under ten times. The rearrangement joins TRBV2 to TRBJ1-1, with D unresolved. Germline values: CDR1 SNHLY, CDR2 FYNNEI. This CDR3 spans 13 amino acids. Trimming took off 0 bases at V and 3 bases at J, with 5 bases between the two ends. In DNA, the CDR3 is TGTGCCAGCAGTGAAGCGAGGTACACTGAAGCTTTCTTT. The encoded protein is CASSEARYTEAFF.

V gene TRBV7-8 combines with J gene TRBJ2-7, with D tentatively TRBD1 (7 bases). The CDR3 totals 16 residues. V was clipped by 5 bases and J by 5 bases, with 22 bases between them. CDR1 is SGHVS and CDR2 is FQNEAQ in the germline V gene. The CDR3: CASSPSGPGGYHEQYF. The DNA of the CDR3 is TGTGCCAGCAGCCCAAGCGGGCCAGGGGGGTACCACGAGCAGTACTTC.

This chain links TRBV11-3 with TRBJ2-7; possible D gene TRBD1, 5 bases. From germline, CDR1 is SGHNT and CDR2 YENEEA. V was clipped by 5 bases and J by 0 bases, with 14 bases between them. This CDR3 has 15 residues. The chain's CDR3 is CASSDPSDSSYEQYF. CDR3 sequence (DNA): TGTGCCAGCAGCGATCCCTCAGACAGCTCCTACGAGCAGTACTTC.

The sample holds a few counts of this clone. The chain recombines TRBV5-6 with TRBJ2-1; D is ambiguous. V lost 0 bases to trimming and J lost 7 bases, with 5 bases between them. Germline V gene sequence: CDR1 SGHDT, CDR2 YYEEEE. The CDR3 extends over 12 amino acids. In DNA form, the CDR3 reads TGTGCCAGCAGCTTGGTCTTGAATGAGCAGTTCTTC. Its protein is CASSLVLNEQFF.

The CDR3 loop is CALRGGELFF. For the CDR3, the DNA is TGTGCCTTAAGGGGCGGGGAGCTGTTTTTT. The chain carries TRBV30 and TRBJ2-2; D may be TRBD1 (5 bases). Trimming cost V 7 bases and J 7 bases, with 7 bases left between them. The CDR3 runs 10 residues. CDR1 and CDR2 from the germline V gene are GTSNPN and SVGIG (reference sequence).

This CDR3 reads CASRDTGTGGEAFF. The CDR3, as DNA: TGTGCCAGCAGAGACACCGGGACAGGGGGCGAAGCTTTCTTT. This sequence joins TRBV9 and TRBJ1-1; 12 positions match TRBD1. CDR1 SGDLS and CDR2 YYNGEE come from the germline V gene. The CDR3 has 14 residues. The junction had 7 bases not matched to a gene; V was cut back by 5 bases and J by 8 bases.

CDR3 nucleotide sequence: TGTGCCAGCAGTTTAGGGGGCAGGGGGACAGGACAAGAGACCCAGTACTTC. This codes for CASSLGGRGTGQETQYF. The gene calls are TRBV28 and TRBJ2-5, with 8 bases lining up with TRBD1. This CDR3 contains 17 residues. Germline trimming cut 2 bases from V and 2 bases from J; bases unmatched to any gene: 10. CDR1 MDHEN and CDR2 SYDVKM come from the germline V gene.

The chain recombines TRBV6-1 with TRBJ1-1; 7 nucleotides line up with TRBD1. From germline, CDR1 is MNHNS and CDR2 SASEGT. V dropped 4 bases and J dropped 1; count of bases not matched to a gene: 0. There are 13 residues in the CDR3. The CDR3 region is CASSGDRNTEAFF. CDR3 bases: TGTGCCAGCAGTGGGGACAGGAACACTGAAGCTTTCTTT.

This chain connects TRBV7-6 to TRBJ1-5, with D possibly TRBD1 on 6 matching bases. The CDR3 contains 18 residues. Trimming took 2 bases from V and 0 from J, leaving 17 bases between them. Germline CDR1 is SGHVS and CDR2 is FNYEAQ. This chain's CDR3 is CASSLREGGPYSNQPQHF. The CDR3 nucleotides read TGTGCCAGCAGCTTAAGGGAGGGGGGACCCTATAGCAATCAGCCCCAGCATTTT.

The genes are TRBV29-1 and TRBJ2-1; a possible D gene is TRBD2 (6 bases). The V and J ends lost 1 base and 7 bases respectively, with 17 bases between them. The CDR3 is 15 residues long. Germline CDR1 SQVTM, CDR2 ANQGSEA. The chain's CDR3 is CSVEGVRGAENEQFF. The CDR3 DNA reads TGCAGCGTTGAAGGGGTTCGCGGGGCAGAGAATGAGCAGTTCTTC.

The CDR3: CASSQDWGTSGGETQYF. CDR3 coding DNA: TGCGCCAGCAGCCAAGATTGGGGGACTAGCGGGGGAGAGACCCAGTACTTC. V is TRBV4-3 and J is TRBJ2-5; TRBD2 aligns across 14 bases. Trimming cost V 0 bases and J 4 bases; bases outside gene matches: 4. Germline lookup yields CDR1 LGHNA and CDR2 YSLEER. The CDR3 extends over 17 amino acids.

The chain links TRBV14 to TRBJ1-5, with a tentative D call TRBD1 (5 bases). Germline values: CDR1 SGHDN, CDR2 FVKESK. The CDR3 has 13 amino acids. V lost 2 bases and J lost 6, with 8 bases in between. CDR3 sequence: CASSQNGGQPQHF. CDR3 in DNA: TGTGCCAGCAGCCAAAACGGGGGTCAGCCCCAGCATTTT.

V gene TRBV28 combines with J gene TRBJ2-2, with D perhaps matching TRBD1 (6 bases). The CDR3 sequence is 16 residues long. Trimming shortened V by 7 bases and J by 6 bases, and 21 bases separated the two germline ends. Germline values: CDR1 MDHEN, CDR2 SYDVKM. CDR3 residues: CASTPWARGRAGELFF. The CDR3 nucleotides read TGTGCCAGCACCCCGTGGGCCAGGGGACGGGCCGGGGAGCTGTTTTTT.